Listed here are 23 T cell receptor beta chains from one sample, sequenced in a study of regulatory T cells in long-lasting Graves disease (dated by TCRdb to 2020 to 2022). This specimen's time point label, interpreted: newly diagnosed GD, antithyroid drugs for less than 3 months. RNA was extracted from PBMCs in TRIzol for both TCR sequencing and RNA sequencing. Library generation was performed with multiplex PCR. Sequencing instrument: Illumina HiSeq 4000. CDR3 regions were amplified by Arm-PCR with iRepertoire HTBI primers to construct TCR beta libraries. TCRdb ran its own pipeline on the public reads, namely fastp trimming at Q25 and MiXCR clone calling, and kept in-frame beta chains. When rows share a CDR3 protein, they turn into one entry using the most common DNA and genes. For this sample there are under 800,000 distinct CDR3 sequences; approximately 15% appear just once. The ten most abundant clones make up 15% to 20% of the sample.

In addition, the sample was reused for a study of T cells in Graves' hyperthyroidism and ophthalmopathy.

Sequenced material: peripheral blood mononuclear cells (PBMCs), taken at new diagnosis, from a patient treated with antithyroid drugs. The receptors stem from a young woman with Graves disease. Donor details come from another sample of the same person, matched by shared clones.

Ten or more counts support this clonotype. V and J are TRBV7-6 and TRBJ2-7; D tentatively reads TRBD1 or TRBD2 (5 bases each). Trimming removed 0 bases from V and 5 bases from J, with 5 bases in between. The CDR3 extends over 12 amino acids. Germline CDR1 reads SGHVS; CDR2 reads FNYEAQ. CDR3 residues: CASSLAGDEQYF. CDR3 coding DNA: TGTGCCAGCAGCTTAGCGGGGGACGAGCAGTACTTC.

This clonotype occurred many times. The chain combines TRBV28 with TRBJ2-7; tentative D call: TRBD1 (5 bases). Germline V CDR1 and CDR2: MDHEN, SYDVKM. V dropped 3 bases and J dropped 0 bases, with 6 bases sitting between them. This CDR3 is 13 amino acids long. The CDR3 loop is CASSLDNSYEQYF. CDR3 in DNA: TGTGCCAGCAGTTTGGACAACTCCTACGAGCAGTACTTC.

This clonotype was seen only a few times. The chain has TRBV10-3 and TRBJ2-1; tentative D call: TRBD1 (6 bases). CDR1 ENHRY and CDR2 SYGVKD come from the germline V gene. The CDR3 is 13 residues long. V was trimmed by 3 bases and J by 6 bases, leaving 9 bases between them. The CDR3 DNA sequence: TGTGCCATCAGTGATCTAGGGGGCAATGAGCAGTTCTTC. This encodes CAISDLGGNEQFF.

Comments on this clonotype: Because the CDR3's place on the DNA is in doubt, the DNA is left out and the CDR3 is given as listed by TCRdb. The chain couples TRBV2 to TRBJ2-1; the table calls TRBD1, which could not be checked here. Looked up from germline, CDR1 is SNHLY and CDR2 is FYNNEI. From its first to its last residue, the CDR3 has 24 amino acids. CDR3 loop: CASTNQTSMYLCASSTPPGGEQFF.

This clonotype has just a few counts. The chain recombines TRBV29-1 with TRBJ2-7; D unresolved. CDR1 and CDR2 from the germline V gene are SQVTM and ANQGSEA. The CDR3 consists of 13 residues. The V and J ends lost 6 bases and 3 bases respectively, with 15 bases between them. The CDR3: CSVSGPIDYEQYF. CDR3 in DNA: TGCAGCGTCTCCGGGCCCATAGACTACGAGCAGTACTTC.

This clonotype was counted at least ten times. In nucleotides, the CDR3 is TGTGCCAGCAGCTCGGATGCGAACACCGGGGAGCTGTTTTTT. Amino acids: CASSSDANTGELFF. The chain carries TRBV7-3 and TRBJ2-2; D is unclear. Trimming removed 4 bases from V and 0 bases from J, with 6 bases in between. Germline CDR1 is SGHTA and CDR2 is FQGTGA. CDR3 length equals 14 residues. The whole variable domain, remainder taken from reference TRBV7-3 and TRBJ2-2, is GAGVSQTPSNKVTEKGKYVELRCDPISGHTALYWYRQSLGQGPEFLIYFQGTGAADDSGLPNDRFFAVRPEGSVSTLKIQRTERGDSAVYLCASSSDANTGELFFGEGSRLTVL.

A note on this clonotype: A read error may produce the germline difference seen at one junction end. The rearrangement links TRBV10-3 to TRBJ2-1; D might be TRBD1 (5 bases). CDR3 size: 15 residues. The germline gives CDR1 ENHRY, CDR2 SYGVKD. The DNA for the CDR3 is TGTGCCATCGGTGAGGAACCAGGGAACTACAATGAGCAGTTCTTC. Translation: CAIGEEPGNYNEQFF.

This clonotype was counted at least ten times. Here the CDR3 DNA reads TGTGCCAGCAGTTTATCACAGGGAGGGGATACGCAGTATTTT. It translates to CASSLSQGGDTQYF. The gene calls are TRBV27 and TRBJ2-3, with D possibly being TRBD2 (7 bases). V was pared by 0 bases and J by 6 bases, with 10 bases between. This CDR3 contains 14 residues. Per the germline V gene, CDR1 is MNHEY and CDR2 is SMNVEV (reference sequence).

About this clonotype: This may stem from a read error, because a much larger clone lies one nucleotide away. The gene calls are TRBV27 and TRBJ1-6; 8 bases line up with TRBD1. The germline V gene has CDR1 MNHEY and CDR2 SMNVEV (reference sequence). CDR3 size: 15 residues. Trimming at V came to 5 bases and at J to 5 bases, leaving 5 bases not matched to a gene. The CDR3 spells CASSEEGQDNSPLHF. CDR3 nucleotide sequence: TGTGCCAGCAGTGAAGAGGGACAGGATAATTCACCCCTCCACTTT.

This clonotype has at least ten counts. The CDR3 DNA reads TGTGCCAGCAGCTTAGGAATAGGGAGTGACTCCTACGAGCAGTACTTC. Translating it yields CASSLGIGSDSYEQYF. The chain carries TRBV7-2 and TRBJ2-7; perhaps TRBD2 as D (5 bases). The CDR3 loop spans 16 amino acids. Between the trimmed V and J ends, which lost 1 base and 0 bases, there was a span of 13 bases. The germline V gene encodes CDR1 SGHTA and CDR2 FQGNSA. Full variable domain (rest looked up from reference TRBV7-2 and TRBJ2-7): GAGVSQSPSNKVTEKGKDVELRCDPISGHTALYWYRQSLGQGLEFLIYFQGNSAPDKSGLPSDRFSAERTGGSVSTLTIQRTQQEDSAVYLCASSLGIGSDSYEQYFGPGTRLTVT.

This clonotype was recorded at least ten times. The chain carries TRBV7-9 and TRBJ2-2; TRBD2 is a possible D gene (5 bases). Trimming took off 0 bases at V and 4 bases at J, with 15 bases between the two ends. CDR3 length equals 17 residues. The germline gives CDR1 SEHNR, CDR2 FQNEAQ (reference sequence). The DNA for the CDR3 is TGTGCCAGCAGCTTAGCCCTCGGGATCCCCAGCACCGGGGAGCTGTTTTTT. It is translated as CASSLALGIPSTGELFF.

This clonotype has at least ten counts. The chain is built from TRBV6-1 and TRBJ1-2, with TRBD1 matching over 9 bases. V lost 8 bases, J lost 10 bases, and 23 bases stayed unmatched. Germline values: CDR1 MNHNS, CDR2 SASEGT. The CDR3 is made up of 17 amino acids. The CDR3 nucleotides read TGTGCCAGCGGATATTCGTCGACCTACAGGGGGCTCAAGGACTACACCTTC. Its protein product is CASGYSSTYRGLKDYTF.

This clonotype came up many times. The CDR3 DNA reads as TGTGCCTGGAGTATAGGGGAGAGCTATGGCTACACCTTC. It codes for CAWSIGESYGYTF. The chain joins TRBV30 to TRBJ1-2; perhaps TRBD1 as D (5 bases). Germline CDR1 and CDR2: GTSNPN and SVGIG (reference sequence). V lost 2 bases, J lost 4 bases, and 11 bases lay in between. The CDR3 is made up of 13 amino acids.

This rearrangement joins TRBV7-9 to TRBJ2-1, with D perhaps TRBD1 (6 bases). CDR3 length equals 15 residues. V lost 5 bases and J 9 bases, leaving 20 bases between the germline ends. From germline, CDR1 is SEHNR and CDR2 FQNEAQ (reference sequence). CDR3 DNA: TGTGCCAGCAGCCCAGTGCAAGGGGGAGTTGGTGAGCAGTTCTTC. Its protein is CASSPVQGGVGEQFF.

This clonotype was observed a handful of times. This chain links TRBV3-1 with TRBJ1-1; 9 bases align to TRBD1. CDR1 LGHDT and CDR2 YNNKEL come from the germline V gene (reference sequence). With 0 bases clipped from V and 2 bases from J, the junction kept 7 bases outside the gene matches. CDR3 length: 17 amino acids. The chain's CDR3 is CASSQERRTGANTEAFF. CDR3 in DNA: TGTGCCAGCAGCCAAGAACGGCGGACAGGGGCCAACACTGAAGCTTTCTTT.

A remark on this clonotype: This may arise from a read error, as a much more abundant clone is one base away. This chain connects TRBV20-1 to TRBJ2-7; 9 nucleotides line up with TRBD2. The CDR3 length is 13 residues. Germline CDR1 is DFQATT and CDR2 is SNEGSKA (reference sequence). V shed 2 bases, J shed 4 bases, and the junction held 3 bases outside the gene matches. Written as DNA, the CDR3 is TGCAGTGCTAGACTAGCGGGGATTTACGAGCAGTACTTC. Its translation: CSARLAGIYEQYF.

Many counts were recorded for this clonotype. The V and J genes are TRBV5-1 and TRBJ1-1; 8 nucleotides align to TRBD1. This CDR3 is 17 amino acids long. From germline, CDR1 is SGHRS and CDR2 YFSETQ. Losses at the gene ends were 0 bases for V and 1 base for J; bases not matched to a gene: 8. The CDR3 protein is CASSLGYRGNPNTEAFF. CDR3 in DNA: TGCGCCAGCAGCTTGGGTTACAGGGGGAATCCGAACACTGAAGCTTTCTTT.

Worth noting for this clonotype: A clone one base away is much larger, so this may be a read error. The V call is TRBV24-1, the J call TRBJ1-1, with D tentatively TRBD1 (5 bases). Trimming removed 12 bases at V and 1 base at J, with 14 bases between. Germline assignment: CDR1 KGHDR and CDR2 SFDVKD. This CDR3 comprises 13 residues. CDR3 residues: CAAKDRSNTEAFF. The CDR3 nucleotides read TGTGCCGCCAAAGACAGATCGAACACTGAAGCTTTCTTT.

The gene calls are TRBV3-1 and TRBJ2-4; 7 nucleotides align to TRBD1. This CDR3 comprises 21 residues. Germline V gene lookup returns CDR1 LGHDT and CDR2 YNNKEL (reference sequence). The junction had 17 bases not matched to a gene; V was cut back by 0 bases and J by 0 bases. The CDR3 here is CASSQEAALGQARIAKNIQYF. CDR3 coding DNA: TGTGCCAGCAGCCAAGAAGCAGCCTTAGGACAGGCGAGGATAGCCAAAAACATTCAGTACTTC.

The sample holds a few counts of this clonotype. The gene calls are TRBV4-1 and TRBJ1-5, with D maybe TRBD1 (6 bases). V was clipped by 0 bases and J by 4 bases, with 10 bases between them. Germline CDR1 is MGHRA and CDR2 is YSYEKL. The CDR3 extends over 15 amino acids. CDR3 sequence: CASSQDGQKNQPQHF. As DNA, the CDR3 is TGCGCCAGCAGCCAAGATGGACAGAAGAATCAGCCCCAGCATTTT.

This clonotype was observed many times. The chain couples TRBV27 to TRBJ1-2; maybe TRBD1 (5 bases). CDR3 length: 13 residues. Trimming shortened V by 6 bases and J by 2 bases, and 10 bases separated the two germline ends. CDR1 is MNHEY, CDR2 SMNVEV, per germline (reference sequence). In DNA, the CDR3 is TGTGCCAGCAGCGGGGGAGGAAACTATGGCTACACCTTC. Translating it yields CASSGGGNYGYTF.

Only one count was recorded for this clonotype. This chain links TRBV3-1 with TRBJ1-1; 7 bases are a match to TRBD1. Germline CDR1 and CDR2: LGHDT and YNNKEL (reference sequence). V lost 5 bases, J lost 7 bases, and 10 bases stayed unmatched. The CDR3 sequence is 14 residues long. CDR3 sequence: CASSGRDRGHEAFF. CDR3 DNA: TGTGCCAGCAGCGGCCGGGACAGAGGCCATGAAGCTTTCTTT.

This clonotype occurred a few times. The chain employs TRBV7-9 and TRBJ2-7; 7 bases line up with TRBD1. V gave up 6 bases and J gave up 2 bases; unmatched junction bases: 7. The CDR3 consists of 14 residues. CDR1 and CDR2 from the germline V gene are SEHNR and FQNEAQ (reference sequence). CDR3 nucleotide sequence: TGTGCCAGCAGTTACGGGACAGCAGCCTACGAGCAGTACTTC. This translates into CASSYGTAAYEQYF.